The 9 T cell receptor beta chains in this list originate from one sample, sequenced in a study of blood T cell repertoires in COVID-19. TCRdb's table, derived via immunoSEQ multiplex PCR, lists solely in-frame clones and lacks some. The table includes tens of thousands of clones, around 91% detected once. Sequencing input: peripheral blood. The receptors derive from a human donor in a cohort sampled during active COVID-19.

In its sample, this clone was seen once. This chain links TRBV27 with TRBJ2-5; 7 bases are a match to TRBD2. Germline assignment: CDR1 MNHEY and CDR2 SMNVEV (reference sequence). V was clipped by 8 bases and J by 4 bases; unmatched bases: 10. The CDR3 sequence is 14 residues long. This CDR3 reads CASGKEVAGETQYF. The CDR3 region has the DNA TGTGCCAGCGGAAAAGAAGTAGCGGGAGAGACCCAGTACTTC.

V and J are TRBV10-3 and TRBJ1-2; D gene uncertain. Germline V gene data show CDR1 as ENHRY and CDR2 as SYGVKD. The CDR3 is made up of 13 amino acids. V was clipped by 4 bases and J by 0 bases, with 6 bases between them. CDR3 amino acids: CAISAVANYGYTF. In DNA form, the CDR3 reads TGTGCCATCAGTGCCGTAGCTAACTATGGCTACACCTTC.

This sequence joins TRBV5-1 and TRBJ1-1, with unresolved D. V was clipped by 4 bases and J by 1 base, with 11 bases between them. The germline V gene encodes CDR1 SGHRS and CDR2 YFSETQ. This CDR3 has 14 amino acids. CDR3 nucleotide sequence: TGCGCCAGCAGCATACCTACAGCGAACACTGAAGCTTTCTTT. It encodes CASSIPTANTEAFF. Using reference TRBV5-1 and TRBJ1-1 for the parts outside the CDR3, the full variable domain is KAGVTQTPRYLIKTRGQQVTLSCSPISGHRSVSWYQQTPGQGLQFLFEYFSETQRNKGNFPGRFSGRQFSNSRSEMNVSTLELGDSALYLCASSIPTANTEAFFGQGTRLTVV.

The chain employs TRBV27 and TRBJ2-2; 10 bases map to TRBD1. CDR3 length equals 17 residues. V lost 6 bases, J lost 5 bases, and 12 bases stayed unmatched. CDR1 and CDR2 from the germline V gene are MNHEY and SMNVEV (reference sequence). CDR3 sequence (DNA): TGTGCCAGCAGAATCGTGACCGGGACAGGGGAAACCGGGGAGCTGTTTTTT. This translates into CASRIVTGTGETGELFF.

The chain joins TRBV28 to TRBJ1-5; 9 positions match TRBD1. The length of the CDR3 is 15 residues. Germline CDR1 reads MDHEN; CDR2 reads SYDVKM. V lost 5 bases, J lost 4 bases, and 6 bases stayed unmatched. CDR3 in amino acids: CASSPHRGRNQPQHF. DNA of the CDR3: TGTGCCAGCAGTCCCCACAGGGGGCGGAATCAGCCCCAGCATTTT.

This chain links TRBV27 with TRBJ2-1; 13 nucleotides line up with TRBD2. Germline CDR1 reads MNHEY; CDR2 reads SMNVEV (reference sequence). The CDR3 length is 16 residues. V lost 4 bases to trimming and J lost 6 bases; unmatched junction nucleotides: 6. The DNA of the CDR3 is TGTGCCAGCAGTTCCCTACTAGCGGGAGGGTCCAATGAGCAGTTCTTC. This sequence encodes CASSSLLAGGSNEQFF.

This clone was detected once. The chain is built from TRBV5-1 and TRBJ2-5; a possible D gene is TRBD2 (6 bases). The length of the CDR3 is 15 residues. Germline values: CDR1 SGHRS, CDR2 YFSETQ. V lost 3 bases, J lost 2 bases, and 14 bases lay in between. This CDR3 is CASSSGVGLQETQYF. DNA of the CDR3: TGCGCCAGCAGCTCGGGGGTGGGTCTACAAGAGACCCAGTACTTC.

The J gene is TRBJ2-3, the V gene TRBV6-2 or TRBV6-3, with D possibly matching TRBD1 (5 bases). This CDR3 region has 12 residues. V shed 3 bases and J shed 6 bases, with 7 bases lying between them. Germline V gene sequence: CDR1 MNHEY, CDR2 SVGEGT. DNA of the CDR3: TGTGCCAGCAGTTATAACAGGGATACGCAGTATTTT. Translated, it gives CASSYNRDTQYF.

V is TRBV10-3 and J is TRBJ1-2; possible D gene TRBD1, 5 bases. Germline V CDR1 and CDR2: ENHRY, SYGVKD. V was cut by 8 bases and J by 6 bases, with 19 bases left in between. The CDR3 runs to 14 residues. As DNA, the CDR3 is TGTGCCATCCTAAATCGGCCCGGGACTAATGGCTACACCTTC. The encoded protein is CAILNRPGTNGYTF.